One sample yielded the 24 T cell receptor beta chains listed below, sequenced in a study of CD8 T cells in ankylosing spondylitis. A single record per CDR3 protein comes from TCRdb applying MiXCR to the 5' RACE reads. The data show a few hundred thousand distinct CDR3 sequences, with more than 15% seen just once and roughly a third held by the top ten. Input material: blood, either unsorted or a sorted T cell fraction (not recorded which). The receptors derive from a male donor with ankylosing spondylitis or in good health (not recorded which).

This clonotype was found a few times. The chain recombines TRBV6-2 or TRBV6-3 with TRBJ2-1; the D gene could be TRBD1 or TRBD2 (5 bases each). Germline V lookup: CDR1 MNHEY, CDR2 SVGEGT. The CDR3 contains 16 residues. The V end lost 0 bases, the J end lost 5 bases, and 14 bases lay between the germline ends. CDR3 loop: CASSYSLGESDNEQFF. The CDR3 DNA follows: TGTGCCAGCAGTTACTCTCTGGGGGAGAGCGACAATGAGCAGTTCTTC.

This clonotype was counted many times. This chain connects TRBV7-6 to TRBJ2-3; possibly TRBD2 for D (6 bases). V lost 1 base to trimming and J lost 2 bases, with 16 bases between them. CDR3 size: 17 residues. Germline V gene sequence: CDR1 SGHVS, CDR2 FNYEAQ. DNA of the CDR3: TGTGCCAGCAGCTTAGGGCTGTCCCGGGGGAACACAGATACGCAGTATTTT. This codes for CASSLGLSRGNTDTQYF.

V gene TRBV7-6 combines with J gene TRBJ2-7, with D perhaps TRBD1 or TRBD2 (5 bases each). The CDR3 has 15 residues. Trimming took 5 bases from V and 0 from J, leaving 14 bases between them. The V gene's germline CDR1 is SGHVS and CDR2 FNYEAQ. CDR3 residues: CASSPTLGGSYEQYF. The CDR3 DNA follows: TGTGCCAGCAGCCCCACCCTTGGGGGCTCCTACGAGCAGTACTTC.

Only a few counts were recorded for this clonotype. The V call is TRBV7-6, the J call TRBJ2-1; TRBD2 aligns across 7 bases. V shed 11 bases, J shed 3 bases, and the junction held 13 bases outside the gene matches. Germline V lookup: CDR1 SGHVS, CDR2 FNYEAQ. The CDR3 extends over 15 amino acids. The chain's CDR3 is CAVGEKRELYNEQFF. Written as DNA, the CDR3 is TGTGCCGTCGGGGAAAAGCGGGAACTCTACAATGAGCAGTTCTTC. Together with reference TRBV7-6 and TRBJ2-1, the CDR3 gives the full variable domain: GAGVSQSPRYKVTKRGQDVALRCDPISGHVSLYWYRQALGQGPEFLTYFNYEAQQDKSGLPNDRFSAERPEGSISTLTIQRTEQRDSAMYRCAVGEKRELYNEQFFGPGTRLTVL.

This clonotype was seen many times. V and J are TRBV4-2 and TRBJ2-7, with TRBD1 matching over 9 bases. Germline values: CDR1 LGHNA, CDR2 YNFKEQ. The CDR3 is 15 amino acids. V shed 0 bases and J 5 bases; nucleotides not matched to a gene: 5. CDR3 residues: CASSQDPGTGNEQYF. The CDR3 DNA sequence: TGTGCCAGCAGCCAAGATCCCGGGACAGGGAACGAGCAGTACTTC.

This clonotype was counted ten times or more. V gene TRBV21-1 combines with J gene TRBJ2-2. TRBV21-1 is a pseudogene. The CDR3 runs to 16 residues. As DNA, the CDR3 is TGTGCCAGCAGCAAAGCCGCAGAAGCGAACACCGGGGAGCTGTTTTTT. Amino acid sequence: CASSKAAEANTGELFF.

This clonotype occurred a few times. The V and J genes are TRBV21-1 and TRBJ2-7; the table's D call TRBD1 went unverified against the DNA. TRBV21-1 is labeled a pseudogene. This CDR3 is built from 15 residues. In DNA form, the CDR3 reads TGTGCCAGCAGCGACAAGACAGGGATCACCTACGAGCAGTACTTC. It yields the protein CASSDKTGITYEQYF.

This clonotype was observed a handful of times. The chain couples TRBV6-5 to TRBJ2-1; D possibly uses TRBD1 or TRBD2 (6 bases each). The ends were cut back, 3 bases at V and 4 bases at J, with 13 bases in the middle. Looked up from germline, CDR1 is MNHEY and CDR2 is SVGAGI. There are 15 residues in the CDR3. The CDR3 DNA reads as TGTGCCAGCAGTTATGGGGGGACAAAATACAATGAGCAGTTCTTC. This codes for CASSYGGTKYNEQFF.

The rearrangement joins TRBV21-1 to TRBJ2-7. TRBV21-1 is annotated as a pseudogene. The CDR3 is made up of 14 amino acids. Here the CDR3 DNA reads TGTGCCAGCAGCGGAACCGGGAGATCCTACGAGCAGTACTTC. It specifies CASSGTGRSYEQYF.

This clonotype occurred a few times. The chain combines TRBV6-5 with TRBJ2-7, with 11 bases lining up with TRBD1. The CDR3 has 14 residues. With V trimmed by 2 bases and J by 11 bases, 8 bases remained unmatched. Germline V gene sequence: CDR1 MNHEY, CDR2 SVGAGI. The CDR3 spells CASSYRGQGASEYF. CDR3 sequence (DNA): TGTGCCAGCAGTTACCGAGGACAGGGGGCAAGTGAGTACTTC.

This clonotype has just a few counts. The V gene is TRBV7-8, the J gene TRBJ2-5; 8 bases match TRBD1. From germline, CDR1 is SGHVS and CDR2 FQNEAQ. The CDR3 has 15 amino acids. The ends lost 4 bases at V and 5 bases at J; junction bases unmatched: 9. The CDR3 here is CASSWGGRGLETQYF. Written as DNA, the CDR3 is TGTGCCAGCAGCTGGGGTGGCAGGGGGCTGGAGACCCAGTACTTC.

The chain couples TRBV7-9 to TRBJ2-5; TRBD1 aligns across 7 bases. This CDR3 region has 16 residues. J lost 3 bases, V lost 6 bases, and 13 bases had no gene match. Germline-derived CDR1 and CDR2 are SEHNR and FQNEAQ (reference sequence). The CDR3 sequence is CASSYYPGGKEETQYF. CDR3 sequence (DNA): TGTGCCAGCAGTTATTACCCAGGGGGAAAGGAAGAGACCCAGTACTTC.

This chain links TRBV27 with TRBJ2-3; the match to TRBD2 covers 11 bases. V lost 3 bases to trimming and J lost 2 bases; unmatched junction nucleotides: 7. This CDR3 region has 17 residues. CDR1 and CDR2 from the germline V gene are MNHEY and SMNVEV (reference sequence). The CDR3 nucleotides read TGTGCCAGCAGTTTTAATAGCGGGAGGGTACCCACAGATACGCAGTATTTT. It yields the protein CASSFNSGRVPTDTQYF.

This clonotype was detected only a few times. V gene TRBV4-3 combines with J gene TRBJ2-7, with D tentatively TRBD1 (6 bases). The CDR3 is 15 residues long. V lost 0 bases and J lost 0, with 9 bases in between. Germline loops: CDR1 LGHNA, CDR2 YSLEER. The chain's CDR3 is CASSQDQDSSYEQYF. The CDR3, as DNA: TGCGCCAGCAGCCAAGACCAGGACAGCTCCTACGAGCAGTACTTC.

The chain combines TRBV6-5 with TRBJ1-1, with TRBD1 identical over 9 bases. The germline gives CDR1 MNHEY, CDR2 SVGAGI. This CDR3 contains 15 residues. Trimming removed 2 bases from V and 1 base from J; junction bases left unmatched: 2. The DNA of the CDR3 is TGTGCCAGCAGTTACGAGACAGGGGGGAACACTGAAGCTTTCTTT. It translates to CASSYETGGNTEAFF.

V and J are TRBV5-1 and TRBJ2-2; D perhaps matches TRBD1 (5 bases). The CDR3 has 15 amino acids. Trimming removed 4 bases from V and 4 bases from J, with 14 bases in between. Germline values: CDR1 SGHRS, CDR2 YFSETQ. CDR3 DNA: TGCGCCAGCAGCCCGTCCCAGGGCGCCACCGGGGAGCTGTTTTTT. Protein product: CASSPSQGATGELFF. The whole variable domain, filled in from reference TRBV5-1 and TRBJ2-2, reads KAGVTQTPRYLIKTRGQQVTLSCSPISGHRSVSWYQQTPGQGLQFLFEYFSETQRNKGNFPGRFSGRQFSNSRSEMNVSTLELGDSALYLCASSPSQGATGELFFGEGSRLTVL.

This clonotype was detected only a few times. No conserved phenylalanine or tryptophan ends this CDR3, so it is likely a read error. The DNA is omitted, as the CDR3 cannot be located on it reliably, and the CDR3 follows TCRdb's listing. The J gene is TRBJ1-5, the V gene TRBV12-3 or TRBV12-4; TRBD1 reflects the table's D call only, with no check against the DNA. Including both end residues, the CDR3 is 12 amino acids long. The CDR3 loop is CASSLGGGTAML.

This sequence joins TRBV7-3 and TRBJ2-2; D remains unclear. Germline values: CDR1 SGHTA, CDR2 FQGTGA. The germline V and J ends were trimmed by 2 bases and 7 bases, with 20 bases remaining between them. This CDR3 has 17 residues. The CDR3 bases are TGTGCCAGCAGCTTACATACGTTCATTTTACTCGGCGGGGAGCTGTTTTTT. Amino acid sequence: CASSLHTFILLGGELFF.

This chain uses TRBV21-1 with TRBJ1-1; TRBD1 is taken as the D call from the table, unchecked against the DNA. TRBV21-1 is deemed a pseudogene. There are 14 residues in the CDR3. The CDR3 coding sequence is TGTGCCAGCAGCAAAAGGACAGGGAGGCGGGAAGCTTTCTTT. Protein sequence: CASSKRTGRREAFF.

The table lists this clonotype with a count of one. The V and J genes are TRBV6-6 and TRBJ1-1, with 8 bases fitting TRBD1. The germline V gene encodes CDR1 MNHNY and CDR2 SVGAGI (reference sequence). The CDR3 runs 13 residues. The junction had 6 bases not matched to a gene; V was cut back by 11 bases and J by 1 base. The CDR3 DNA is TGTGCCGGAGGGCAGGGGGCGAACACTGAAGCTTTCTTT. It codes for CAGGQGANTEAFF.

This clonotype was detected a few times. The CDR3 nucleotides are TGCAGTGCTAGACAGGTCGGCGAGCAGTACTTC. Protein sequence: CSARQVGEQYF. The chain combines TRBV20-1 with TRBJ2-7; D call uncertain. The CDR3 covers 11 residues. Germline loops: CDR1 DFQATT, CDR2 SNEGSKA (reference sequence). Trimming pared 2 bases from V and 6 bases from J, leaving 8 bases between.

The V gene is TRBV4-1, the J gene TRBJ1-4; D is uncertain. Between the trimmed V and J ends, which lost 0 bases and 1 base, there was a span of 6 bases. CDR3 size: 15 residues. Germline assignment: CDR1 MGHRA and CDR2 YSYEKL. The CDR3 is CASSQDVRTNEKLFF. CDR3 nucleotide sequence: TGCGCCAGCAGCCAAGATGTTAGAACTAATGAAAAACTGTTTTTT.

Only a few counts were recorded for this clonotype. The J gene is TRBJ2-7, the V gene TRBV27; D might be TRBD1 (7 bases). The CDR3 totals 16 residues. CDR1 MNHEY and CDR2 SMNVEV come from the germline V gene (reference sequence). Trimming took off 6 bases at V and 6 bases at J, with 24 bases between the two ends. The CDR3 region is CASRPGVEGAPGEQYF. The CDR3 DNA sequence: TGTGCCAGCAGGCCGGGGGTGGAGGGGGCGCCTGGCGAGCAGTACTTC.

The gene calls are TRBV7-9 and TRBJ2-1, with 11 bases matching TRBD2. The CDR3 totals 16 residues. Germline V gene data show CDR1 as SEHNR and CDR2 as FQNEAQ (reference sequence). V trimming: 2 bases; J trimming: 7 bases; junction bases outside the gene matches: 7. In DNA, the CDR3 is TGTGCCAGCAGCTTACGTAAGGGACTAGCGGAAAATGAGCAGTTCTTC. It codes for CASSLRKGLAENEQFF.